This T cell receptor beta chain came from a study of OX40 agonist ivuxolimab in advanced cancers. Turning to the study itself: Those enrolled were 82.7% male, with a mean age of around 55 years and ages from 23 to 79. The eligibility criteria allowed prior anti-PD-1, anti-PD-L1 or anti-CTLA-4 therapy, and roughly 39% had some. Partial responses occurred in three patients (one hepatocellular carcinoma, two cutaneous melanoma).

Germline CDR1 SGHRS, CDR2 YFSETQ. The V end was cut by 2 bases, the J end by 8 bases, with 15 bases between. This CDR3 region has 14 residues. Generated by immunoSEQ multiplex PCR, the TCRdb table keeps only in-frame clones and is missing some. The sample contains tens of thousands of clones, roughly 80% of which appear only once. This sequence joins TRBV5-1 and TRBJ2-3; D perhaps matches TRBD1 (6 bases). This sequence was found in an adult with an advanced solid tumor such as melanoma, head and neck, liver or kidney cancer. This sample comprised CD4+ or CD8+ T cells sorted from blood, obtained in a trial of the OX40 agonist ivuxolimab. The CDR3 region has the DNA TGCGCCAGCAGCTTCCAGGACCTCAGGGGTACGCAGTATTTT. It codes for CASSFQDLRGTQYF.